This TCR beta chain comes out of a study of blood T cell repertoires in COVID-19. Study-level background: Some COVID-19 samples were acute and others convalescent; all came from the United States, Italy and Spain. Sources were T cells, B-cell-depleted T cells, or PBMCs; the material itself was cDNA or gDNA.

The V end lost 5 bases, the J end lost 7 bases, and 18 bases lay between the germline ends. This CDR3 comprises 16 residues. CDR1 LGHNA and CDR2 YSLEER come from the germline V gene. Authors' methods: The authors estimated nucleated cell counts from reference gene primer amplification. Using immunoSEQ multiplex PCR, the repertoire was profiled, and TCRdb retains in-frame clones only, with some absent. V and J calls and clone size come straight from that table; D and trimming were deduced from the DNA. The data show about 150,000 clones, roughly 84% seen once. V usage is TRBV4-3 and J usage is TRBJ1-6; D gene ambiguous. Material for sequencing was peripheral blood. The source is a human donor in a cohort sampled during active COVID-19. The chain's CDR3 is CASSSSPGVENSPLHF. For the CDR3, the DNA is TGCGCCAGCAGCTCCTCTCCCGGGGTAGAAAATTCACCCCTCCACTTT.